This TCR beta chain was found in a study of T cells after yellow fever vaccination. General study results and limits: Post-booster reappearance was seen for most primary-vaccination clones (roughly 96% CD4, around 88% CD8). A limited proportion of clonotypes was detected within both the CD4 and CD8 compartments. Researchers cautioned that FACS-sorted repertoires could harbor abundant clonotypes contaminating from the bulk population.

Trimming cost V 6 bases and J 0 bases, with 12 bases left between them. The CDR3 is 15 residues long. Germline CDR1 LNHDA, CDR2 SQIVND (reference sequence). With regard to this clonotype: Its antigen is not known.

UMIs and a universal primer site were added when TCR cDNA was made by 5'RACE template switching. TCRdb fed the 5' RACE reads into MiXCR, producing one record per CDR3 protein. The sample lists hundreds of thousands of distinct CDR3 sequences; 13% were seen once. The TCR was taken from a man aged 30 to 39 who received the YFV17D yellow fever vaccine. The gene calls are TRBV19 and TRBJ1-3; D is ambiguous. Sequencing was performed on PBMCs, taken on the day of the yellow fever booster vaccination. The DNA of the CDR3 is TGTGCCAGTAGACCCCGAGTGGACTCTGGAAACACCATATATTTT. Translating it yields CASRPRVDSGNTIYF.